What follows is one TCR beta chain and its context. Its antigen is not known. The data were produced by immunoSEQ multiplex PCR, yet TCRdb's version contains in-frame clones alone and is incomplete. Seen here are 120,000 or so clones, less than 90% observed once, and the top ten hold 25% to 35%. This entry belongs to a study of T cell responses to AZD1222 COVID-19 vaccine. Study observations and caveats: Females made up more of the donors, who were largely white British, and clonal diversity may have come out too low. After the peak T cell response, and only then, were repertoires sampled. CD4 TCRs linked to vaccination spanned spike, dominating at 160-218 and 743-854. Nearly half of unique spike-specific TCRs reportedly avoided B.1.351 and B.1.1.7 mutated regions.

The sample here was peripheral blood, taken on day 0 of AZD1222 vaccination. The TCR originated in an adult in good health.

CDR3 DNA sequence: TGTGCCAGCAGCTCTGGGGTCACTGCGGGCACCGGGGAGCTGTTTTTT. Translation: CASSSGVTAGTGELFF. J is TRBJ2-2 and V is TRBV7-9; D is perhaps TRBD2 (5 bases). Trimming shortened V by 4 bases and J by 4 bases, and 16 bases separated the two germline ends. Germline V lookup: CDR1 SEHNR, CDR2 FQNEAQ (reference sequence). This CDR3 is built from 16 residues.